Listed here are 2 T cell receptor beta chains from one sample, sequenced in a study of blood T cell repertoires in COVID-19. Generated by immunoSEQ multiplex PCR, the TCRdb table keeps only in-frame clones and is missing some. The sample gives more than 200,000 clones, 65% to 90% of which show up once; roughly 4.9% is in the top ten. The specimen sequenced was peripheral blood. All receptors derive from an elderly woman with active or convalescent COVID-19.

The chain employs TRBV6-5 and TRBJ1-1; 7 bases agree with TRBD1. The CDR3 has 14 amino acids. V dropped 7 bases and J dropped 3; count of bases not matched to a gene: 8. Germline CDR1 MNHEY, CDR2 SVGAGI. The CDR3, as DNA: TGTGCCAGCATTCGCTCGACAGGGTACACTGAAGCTTTCTTT. This encodes CASIRSTGYTEAFF.

The J gene is TRBJ1-6, the V gene TRBV28; 9 positions agree with TRBD1. This CDR3 spans 16 amino acids. CDR1 and CDR2 (germline): MDHEN, SYDVKM. V lost 4 bases and J lost 6; bases outside the gene matches: 7. As DNA, the CDR3 is TGTGCCAGCAGTTCAATCGGACAGGGGATTAATTCACCCCTCCACTTT. Translation gives CASSSIGQGINSPLHF. Variable domain in full (rest from reference TRBV28 and TRBJ1-6): DVKVTQSSRYLVKRTGEKVFLECVQDMDHENMFWYRQDPGLGLRLIYFSYDVKMKEKGDIPEGYSVSREKKERFSLILESASTNQTSMYLCASSSIGQGINSPLHFGNGTRLTVT.